The 27 T cell receptor beta chains below come from one sample, sequenced in a study of vaccination effects on CD4 cells after COVID-19. Culture proceeded for nine to eleven days, and CD4+ T cells were then isolated. The cohort was immunized with two doses of either the BNT162b2 or mRNA-1273 vaccine. No antigen has been assigned to these receptors. Data came from immunoSEQ multiplex PCR; TCRdb stores just in-frame clones and leaves some out. The data hold 65,000 to 90,000 clones, with around 69% observed a single time. Sample: CD4+ T cells from PBMCs cultured without peptide, taken after COVID-19 vaccination. The origin of the receptors is a human donor who received a COVID-19 vaccine.

The chain couples TRBV4-1 to TRBJ1-5, with a weak D call TRBD1 (5 bases). The ends were cut back, 0 bases at V and 2 bases at J, with 8 bases in the middle. The CDR3 covers 15 residues. Germline CDR1 and CDR2: MGHRA and YSYEKL. The CDR3 loop is CASSQDAGGNQPQHF. The CDR3 region has the DNA TGCGCCAGCAGCCAAGATGCGGGGGGCAATCAGCCCCAGCATTTT.

The rearrangement uses TRBV12-3 or TRBV12-4 and TRBJ2-3; D perhaps matches TRBD2 (5 bases). V dropped 7 bases and J dropped 6 bases, with 14 bases sitting between them. The CDR3 has 13 amino acids. The CDR3 reads CASNIPGMDTQYF. The CDR3 DNA is TGTGCCAGCAATATCCCCGGGATGGATACGCAGTATTTT.

Points on this clone: Other DNA sequences in this specimen translate into the identical CDR3. The CDR3 loop is CSVEDYGYTF. The CDR3, as DNA: TGCAGCGTTGAAGACTATGGCTACACCTTC. This chain joins TRBV29-1 and TRBJ1-2; D gene unclear. The germline gives CDR1 SQVTM, CDR2 ANQGSEA. CDR3 length: 10 residues. Trimming shortened V by 0 bases and J by 4 bases, and 0 bases separated the two germline ends.

As DNA, the CDR3 is TGTGCCAGCTCATTGGGGACAGGGGACGTCTACGAGCAGTACGTC. Protein sequence: CASSLGTGDVYEQYV. V and J are TRBV18 and TRBJ2-7; 10 nucleotides match TRBD1. Germline CDR1 KGHSH, CDR2 LQKENI. J was trimmed by 3 bases and V by 5 bases; bases with no gene match: 7. This CDR3 comprises 15 residues.

The chain has TRBV6-5 and TRBJ1-2, with D unresolved. From germline, CDR1 is MNHEY and CDR2 SVGAGI. V shed 0 bases and J shed 8 bases, with 10 bases lying between them. The CDR3 covers 13 residues. The CDR3 loop is CASSYSGAGGYTF. The CDR3 DNA reads TGTGCCAGCAGTTACTCGGGAGCGGGGGGCTACACCTTC.

This clone has only a few counts. The chain is built from TRBV3-1 (or the pseudogene TRBV3-2) and TRBJ2-2; D may be TRBD2 (6 bases). Trimming took 4 bases from V and 2 from J, leaving 11 bases between them. Germline lookup yields CDR1 LGHDT and CDR2 YNNKEL (reference sequence). The CDR3 is made up of 15 amino acids. CDR3 protein: CASSRGGLNTGELFF. CDR3 DNA sequence: TGTGCCAGCAGCCGTGGGGGGTTAAACACCGGGGAGCTGTTTTTT.

The table lists this clone with a few counts. The chain recombines TRBV28 with TRBJ2-5; D may be TRBD2 (7 bases). CDR3 length equals 14 residues. In germline, CDR1 is MDHEN, CDR2 SYDVKM. Trimming took off 8 bases at V and 5 bases at J, with 18 bases between the two ends. CDR3 sequence reads: CASEDGGPRETQYF. In DNA, the CDR3 is TGTGCCAGCGAGGACGGGGGGCCGCGGGAGACCCAGTACTTC.

This sequence joins TRBV29-1 and TRBJ1-1; TRBD1 is a possible D gene (6 bases). CDR1 is SQVTM, CDR2 ANQGSEA, per germline. V lost 6 bases and J lost 10, with 18 bases in between. The CDR3 has 12 amino acids. The CDR3 is CSVDTAGVGAFF. The CDR3 coding sequence is TGCAGCGTAGACACGGCAGGGGTAGGAGCTTTCTTT.

As DNA, the CDR3 is TGCGCCAGCAGCCAAGATCTGGAGGAGGTCTACACCTTC. This encodes CASSQDLEEVYTF. The chain is built from TRBV4-3 and TRBJ1-2, with D unclear. Germline V gives CDR1 LGHNA, CDR2 YSLEER. The V gene lost 0 bases and the J gene lost 10 bases, with 12 bases spanning the gap. This CDR3 spans 13 amino acids.

This clone was counted once. V usage is TRBV19 and J usage is TRBJ2-3; 10 nucleotides align to TRBD1. CDR3 length: 15 amino acids. From germline, CDR1 is LNHDA and CDR2 SQIVND (reference sequence). V was pared by 2 bases and J by 7 bases, with 6 bases of the junction left unmatched. The CDR3 nucleotides are TGTGCCAGTAGTATATCCGGGACAGGGGAGTATACGCAGTATTTT. Translating it yields CASSISGTGEYTQYF.

This rearrangement joins TRBV9 to TRBJ2-3; D not certain. The CDR3 contains 14 residues. Between the trimmed V and J ends, which lost 4 bases and 0 bases, there was a span of 9 bases. Germline V gene lookup returns CDR1 SGDLS and CDR2 YYNGEE. CDR3 in amino acids: CASSRSPSTDTQYF. The CDR3 DNA reads TGTGCCAGCAGCCGCTCGCCTAGCACAGATACGCAGTATTTT.

The chain joins TRBV28 to TRBJ1-1; no clear D. CDR1 and CDR2 from the germline V gene are MDHEN and SYDVKM. The V end was cut by 5 bases, the J end by 10 bases, with 14 bases between. The CDR3 covers 12 residues. The CDR3 sequence is CASSPGTQAAFF. CDR3 in DNA: TGTGCCAGCAGTCCCGGTACCCAGGCAGCTTTCTTT. The variable domain in full, completed from reference TRBV28 and TRBJ1-1, reads DVKVTQSSRYLVKRTGEKVFLECVQDMDHENMFWYRQDPGLGLRLIYFSYDVKMKEKGDIPEGYSVSREKKERFSLILESASTNQTSMYLCASSPGTQAAFFGQGTRLTVV.

In nucleotides, the CDR3 is TGTGCCAGCAGCCAACAGGGGGCTTACTATGGCTACACCTTC. Amino acid sequence: CASSQQGAYYGYTF. The chain carries TRBV4-2 and TRBJ1-2; 8 bases line up with TRBD1. V dropped 2 bases and J dropped 3; count of bases not matched to a gene: 2. The CDR3 sequence is 14 residues long. Germline-derived CDR1 and CDR2 are LGHNA and YNFKEQ.

The rearrangement uses TRBV5-4 and TRBJ2-2, with TRBD2 matching over 12 bases. The CDR3 sequence is 18 residues long. Germline CDR1 and CDR2: SGHNT and YYREEE (reference sequence). V lost 0 bases to trimming and J lost 1 base; unmatched junction nucleotides: 4. The CDR3 DNA sequence: TGTGCCAGCAGCTTGGGTGCTAGCGGGGGGGTGAACACCGGGGAGCTGTTTTTT. Protein sequence: CASSLGASGGVNTGELFF.

This clone has only a few counts. The chain uses TRBV2 and TRBJ2-7, with D maybe TRBD1 (6 bases). This CDR3 is built from 15 residues. The V gene lost 4 bases and the J gene lost 0 bases, with 13 bases spanning the gap. Germline V gene data show CDR1 as SNHLY and CDR2 as FYNNEI. The CDR3 DNA is TGTGCCAGCAGTGCAGGGGAGTCAAGCTCCTACGAGCAGTACGTC. Amino acids: CASSAGESSSYEQYV.

The chain uses TRBV6-6 and TRBJ1-5; D might be TRBD1 (6 bases). V gave up 6 bases and J gave up 0 bases, with 12 bases separating them. Per the germline V gene, CDR1 is MNHNY and CDR2 is SVGAGI (reference sequence). CDR3 length: 15 amino acids. The CDR3 coding sequence is TGTGCCAGCAGGGACAGAGTGTATAGCAATCAGCCCCAGCATTTT. This sequence encodes CASRDRVYSNQPQHF.

This clone was counted a few times. The V and J genes are TRBV10-1 and TRBJ2-1; unclear D gene. The CDR3 covers 13 residues. Trimming cost V 0 bases and J 7 bases, with 7 bases left between them. Germline V gene lookup returns CDR1 WNHNN and CDR2 SYGVQD (reference sequence). The CDR3 sequence is CASSESGLNEQFF. In nucleotides, the CDR3 is TGCGCCAGCAGTGAGTCGGGGTTAAATGAGCAGTTCTTC.

The chain employs TRBV5-1 and TRBJ1-3; tentatively, D is TRBD1 (6 bases). The CDR3 totals 15 residues. V was cut by 4 bases and J by 1 base, with 12 bases left in between. Germline V gene lookup returns CDR1 SGHRS and CDR2 YFSETQ. CDR3: CASSVGALSGNTIYF. The CDR3 DNA follows: TGCGCCAGCAGCGTGGGGGCTCTGTCTGGAAACACCATATATTTT.

V is TRBV5-1 and J is TRBJ2-2; 11 bases map to TRBD2. The junction had 4 bases not matched to a gene; V was cut back by 1 base and J by 2 bases. The germline gives CDR1 SGHRS, CDR2 YFSETQ. This CDR3 spans 17 amino acids. The CDR3 nucleotides are TGCGCCAGCAGCTTGTCTACTAGCGGGGGTAACACCGGGGAGCTGTTTTTT. Amino acid sequence: CASSLSTSGGNTGELFF. Full variable domain (rest looked up from reference TRBV5-1 and TRBJ2-2): KAGVTQTPRYLIKTRGQQVTLSCSPISGHRSVSWYQQTPGQGLQFLFEYFSETQRNKGNFPGRFSGRQFSNSRSEMNVSTLELGDSALYLCASSLSTSGGNTGELFFGEGSRLTVL.

The chain is built from TRBV5-1 and TRBJ1-3; D gene unclear. V gave up 1 base and J gave up 4 bases, with 9 bases separating them. Germline V lookup: CDR1 SGHRS, CDR2 YFSETQ. The CDR3 runs to 14 residues. The CDR3 DNA sequence: TGCGCCAGCAGCTTGTCCTGGGTCGGAAACACCATATATTTT. It yields the protein CASSLSWVGNTIYF.

The CDR3 sequence: CASSPSGQTYNEQFF. The CDR3 region has the DNA TGTGCCAGCTCACCATCGGGACAAACCTACAATGAGCAGTTCTTC. The chain recombines TRBV18 with TRBJ2-1, with D possibly TRBD1 on 6 matching bases. The CDR3 runs 15 residues. Germline values: CDR1 KGHSH, CDR2 LQKENI. V shed 2 bases and J shed 2 bases, with 10 bases lying between them.

The chain couples TRBV19 to TRBJ1-6; 7 bases fit TRBD1. Germline CDR1 reads LNHDA; CDR2 reads SQIVND (reference sequence). The CDR3 consists of 15 residues. The V and J ends lost 2 bases and 5 bases, in that order; junction bases with no gene match: 3. CDR3 DNA sequence: TGTGCCAGTAGTATATACAGGGGAGATAATTCACCCCTCCACTTT. This sequence encodes CASSIYRGDNSPLHF.

V usage is TRBV7-2 and J usage is TRBJ2-3; 10 bases are shared with TRBD2. The length of the CDR3 is 17 residues. With 0 bases clipped from V and 4 bases from J, the junction kept 7 bases outside the gene matches. CDR1 is SGHTA and CDR2 is FQGNSA in the germline V gene. CDR3 in DNA: TGTGCCAGCAGCTTAGCGCCAGGAGCGGGGGGGTCAGATACGCAGTATTTT. This encodes CASSLAPGAGGSDTQYF.

This clone appeared a few times. The chain joins TRBV10-2 to TRBJ2-6; 7 bases agree with TRBD2. The CDR3 has 16 amino acids. V shed 0 bases, J shed 1 base, and the junction held 0 bases outside the gene matches. Germline CDR1 reads WSHSY; CDR2 reads SAAADI. This CDR3 is CASSESGGSGANVLTF. The CDR3 nucleotides are TGCGCCAGCAGTGAGTCGGGGGGGTCTGGGGCCAACGTCCTGACTTTC.

The genes are TRBV28 and TRBJ1-2; no definite D call. Looked up from germline, CDR1 is MDHEN and CDR2 is SYDVKM. The CDR3 runs to 13 residues. V was pared by 7 bases and J by 4 bases, with 13 bases between. The chain's CDR3 is CASTRAAAYGYTF. As DNA, the CDR3 is TGTGCCAGCACCCGGGCAGCGGCCTATGGCTACACCTTC.

J is TRBJ2-3 and V is TRBV7-2; D unclear. Per germline, CDR1 SGHTA and CDR2 FQGNSA. V was shortened by 3 bases and J by 14 bases, with 12 bases between the two germline ends. CDR3 length: 11 residues. In DNA, the CDR3 is TGTGCCAGCAGCTTTTACGATTCGCCGTATTTT. Translated: CASSFYDSPYF. Full variable domain (remainder filled in from reference TRBV7-2 and TRBJ2-3): GAGVSQSPSNKVTEKGKDVELRCDPISGHTALYWYRQSLGQGLEFLIYFQGNSAPDKSGLPSDRFSAERTGGSVSTLTIQRTQQEDSAVYLCASSFYDSPYFGPGTRLTVL.

This clone was observed a handful of times. V and J are TRBV28 and TRBJ1-1; D uncertain. With 8 bases removed from V and 6 bases from J, the gap between germline ends came to 10 bases. CDR1 is MDHEN and CDR2 is SYDVKM in the germline V gene. The CDR3 is made up of 11 amino acids. The CDR3 region has the DNA TGTGCCAGCCACCTCGGACCTGAAGCTTTCTTT. This translates into CASHLGPEAFF.